This T cell receptor beta chain was sequenced in a study of Ad26.COV2.S vaccination and SARS-CoV-2 variants (dated by TCRdb to about 2021). Describing the broader study: Donors in the vaccine arm were drawn from COV1001, a multicentre, randomized, double-blind, placebo-controlled phase I-IIa trial testing Ad26.COV2.S in healthy adults. Dosing of Ad26.COV2.S was intramuscular, at either 5x10^10 or 1x10^11 viral particles, delivered as one shot or as two shots spaced 56 days apart. TCRbeta repertoire sequencing was used to assess the specificity and breadth of SARS-CoV-2-reactive T cell receptors after Ad26.COV2.S vaccination. A total of roughly 32 samples were included in the TCR-sequenced set, comprising roughly 19 Ad26.COV2.S vaccine recipients, 5 placebo recipients and 8 SARS-CoV-2 convalescent individuals. Participants in the trial were split at random into five groups of five each, receiving low-dose or high-dose Ad26.COV2.S once or twice, or else placebo on both occasions. Blinding of investigators to trial group allocation was maintained during experiments and outcome assessment.

What the research found in general, with its limitations: Ad26.COV2.S recipients had higher spike-specific TCR breadth than placebo recipients (P = 0.0014). It was noted by the authors that total T cell responses may have been underestimated by the TCR breadth and depth analyses. Vaccine and placebo recipients had similar non-spike TCR breadth, a finding consistent with the vaccine containing only spike. The study lacked the statistical power to compare responses across vaccine doses or regimens. After vaccination, substantial breadth of spike-specific CD8+ and CD4+ T cell responses was reported.

The immunoSEQ Assay was used to sequence TCRbeta CDR3 regions. After extraction, genomic DNA underwent amplification by bias-controlled multiplex PCR, followed by high-throughput sequencing. The source study handled its data this way. To quantify the absolute abundance of each unique TCRbeta CDR3 region, sequences were collapsed and filtered. T cell fraction was estimated by normalizing TCRbeta template counts to usable DNA, with usable DNA measured through amplification of reference genes found in all nucleated cells. Repertoire TCRs were annotated as SARS-CoV-2-specific when V gene, CDR3 amino acid sequence and J gene were exactly matched to a known reactive TCR set. The reference SARS-CoV-2 TCR set was derived from MIRA and filtered for enrichment in COVID-19-positive ImmuneCODE repertoires, a step that removed public or cross-reactive TCRs. Based on the MIRA antigens, annotated TCRs were further analysed at the level of specific ORF or position within ORF. Breadth was defined as annotated unique rearrangements over total unique productive rearrangements; depth was the summed frequency of those rearrangements. TCR breadth was compared between groups using two-sided Wilcoxon rank-sum tests. TCRdb took this table from immuneACCESS and kept in-frame rearrangements with V and J called. Such tables lack part of the clones; where checked against another copy, unresolved V genes explain under half of the gap, and the rest is unexplained. Clone size and V and J calls were adopted from that table, with D and trimming inferred from the DNA. This sample lists approximately 350,000 clones; around 87% were detected once. The ten biggest clones cover 3.4% of the sample.

With respect to this clone: Its target antigen remains unknown. Base qualities are not provided; no much larger clone lies one nucleotide away.

The CDR3 numbers 12 residues from cysteine through phenylalanine. Here the CDR3 DNA is all that survives: 36 bases in frame from base 1. The V and J ends are trimmed by 1 base and 4 bases, leaving 2 bases between them. The label giving this sample's treatment or condition can be read as: 15 to 20 received Ad26.COV2.S at low or high dose, single or two shots; roughly five received placebo; per-sample allocation not given. For vaccine and placebo recipients, repertoires were sequenced using samples collected on day 63 after the first injection. Cohort 1b enrolled around 23 adults aged 18-55 years at a single site in Boston, USA, between 29 July and 7 August 2020. Ad26.COV2.S was a replication-incompetent adenovirus type 26 vector expressing a prefusion-stabilized SARS-CoV-2 spike protein from the original Wuhan strain.

This chain is built from TRBV12-3 or TRBV12-4 and TRBJ2-1, with the D segment identity uncertain. The sequence was obtained from a person between 18 and 60 years old who received the Ad26.COV2.S COVID-19 vaccine or a placebo. The sample here was peripheral blood, taken in a trial of Ad26.COV2.S vaccine versus placebo. In nucleotide form, the sequence is TGTGCCAGCAGTTTAGGGTACAATGAGCAGTTCTTC. This translates into CASSLGYNEQFF.